The clone carrying this T cell receptor (beta chain) has a handful of counts. TCRdb re-analysed the 5' RACE reads in MiXCR, keeping a single row per CDR3 protein. The sample shows hundreds of thousands of distinct CDR3 sequences, roughly an eighth of them seen only once. The data belong to a study of identical twins. Trimming removed 4 bases at V and 3 bases at J, with 18 bases between. Per germline, CDR1 SGHVS and CDR2 FQNEAQ. The CDR3 runs 17 residues. This same sample was also taken into another study, of yellow fever vaccine responses in identical twins.

V usage is TRBV7-8 and J usage is TRBJ2-2; no clear D gene. The source material was PBMCs. The source is a woman between 18 and 30 years old in good health. CDR3 amino acids: CASSSKILSWDTGELFF. The CDR3 nucleotides are TGTGCCAGCAGCTCCAAGATACTTTCATGGGACACCGGGGAGCTGTTTTTT.